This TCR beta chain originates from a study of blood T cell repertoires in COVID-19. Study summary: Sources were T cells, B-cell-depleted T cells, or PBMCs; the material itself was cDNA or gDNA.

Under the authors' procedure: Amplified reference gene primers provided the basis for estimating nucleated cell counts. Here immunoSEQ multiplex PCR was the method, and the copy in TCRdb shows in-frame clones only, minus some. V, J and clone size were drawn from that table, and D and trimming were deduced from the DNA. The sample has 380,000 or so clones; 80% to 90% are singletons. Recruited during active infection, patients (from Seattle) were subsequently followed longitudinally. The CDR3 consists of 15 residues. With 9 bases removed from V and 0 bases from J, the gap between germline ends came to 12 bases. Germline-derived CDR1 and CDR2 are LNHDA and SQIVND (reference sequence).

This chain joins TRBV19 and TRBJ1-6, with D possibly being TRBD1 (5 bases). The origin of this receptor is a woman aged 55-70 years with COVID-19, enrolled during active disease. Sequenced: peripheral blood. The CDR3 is CASRGGSSYNSPLHF. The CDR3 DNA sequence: TGTGCCAGCCGTGGGGGGAGCTCCTATAATTCACCCCTCCACTTT.